This T cell receptor (beta chain) was captured in a study of blood T cell repertoires in COVID-19. At the level of the study: Nucleic acid was either cDNA or gDNA, and it came from T cells, B-cell-depleted T cells, or PBMCs.

V was cut by 7 bases and J by 4 bases, with 17 bases left in between. The germline V gene has CDR1 SNHLY and CDR2 FYNNEI. The CDR3 has 15 residues. The method was immunoSEQ multiplex PCR; TCRdb's version includes in-frame clones alone and lacks a portion of them. The repertoire holds around 86,000 clones, with more than 80% as singletons. Sequencing was done on a sample of peripheral blood. The chain combines TRBV2 with TRBJ1-5, with D possibly matching TRBD1 (6 bases). This TCR was recovered from a human donor in a cohort sampled during active COVID-19. Written as DNA, the CDR3 is TGTGCCAGCAACCCTCAGGGGATTGGAAATCAGCCCCAGCATTTT. The encoded protein is CASNPQGIGNQPQHF.